A single sample is the source of the 24 T cell receptor beta chains below, sequenced in a study of blood T cell repertoires in COVID-19 (dated by TCRdb to 2018 to 2021). The library was produced with the immunoSEQ multiplex PCR assay. The source is immuneACCESS, and TCRdb retained only in-frame sequences with V and J called. Part of the clones is not carried over; for the studies checked, unresolved V genes explain less than half of this, and the remainder is unexplained. The sample includes 130,000 or so clones, with approximately 79% observed a single time. 2.4% of the sample is in the top ten clones. Sequenced material: PBMCs or T cells enriched from blood (not recorded which). Receptors originate from a man aged 35-49 years with acute COVID-19.

This clone was recorded once. The J gene is TRBJ2-3, the V gene TRBV9; 9 bases match TRBD2. Germline CDR1 SGDLS, CDR2 YYNGEE. This CDR3 has 15 residues. After removal of 3 bases from V and 6 bases from J, the junction contained 8 bases not matched to a gene. This CDR3 is CASSEGVSGGDTQYF. The CDR3 DNA is TGTGCCAGCAGCGAGGGCGTCAGCGGGGGGGATACGCAGTATTTT. Full variable domain (rest looked up from reference TRBV9 and TRBJ2-3): DSGVTQTPKHLITATGQRVTLRCSPRSGDLSVYWYQQSLDQGLQFLIQYYNGEERAKGNILERFSAQQFPDLHSELNLSSLELGDSALYFCASSEGVSGGDTQYFGPGTRLTVL.

This clone was picked up one time. The V and J genes are TRBV18 and TRBJ1-1, with D possibly matching TRBD1 (5 bases). The CDR3 extends over 16 amino acids. With 3 bases removed from V and 4 bases from J, the gap between germline ends came to 18 bases. Germline CDR1 is KGHSH and CDR2 is LQKENI. Here the CDR3 DNA reads TGTGCCAGCTCACCCCCCGGGCTTGCGGGGGGCACTGAAGCTTTCTTT. Translating it yields CASSPPGLAGGTEAFF.

This chain links TRBV19 with TRBJ1-2, with TRBD1 identical over 9 bases. This CDR3 is built from 14 residues. Germline CDR1 and CDR2: LNHDA and SQIVND (reference sequence). The junction had 9 bases not matched to a gene; V was cut back by 6 bases and J by 7 bases. CDR3 region: CASSPTGGRTGYTF. The CDR3 DNA reads as TGTGCCAGTAGCCCGACAGGGGGGAGGACTGGCTACACCTTC.

In the case of this clone: The same CDR3 can be traced to other DNA sequences in this sample. The rearrangement joins TRBV6-5 to TRBJ2-7, with TRBD2 identical over 8 bases. The CDR3 runs to 15 residues. J was trimmed by 3 bases and V by 0 bases; bases with no gene match: 4. Germline CDR1 MNHEY, CDR2 SVGAGI. Written as DNA, the CDR3 is TGTGCCAGCAGTTACTCGACCAGCGGGGGCTACGAGCAGTACTTC. Amino acids: CASSYSTSGGYEQYF.

CDR3 amino acids: CASSSDTGSGYSNSPLHF. The CDR3, as DNA: TGCGCCAGCAGCTCCGATACAGGGTCGGGATACTCTAATTCACCCCTCCACTTT. The chain joins TRBV5-1 to TRBJ1-6; possibly TRBD1 for D (6 bases). The CDR3 is made up of 18 amino acids. The germline V gene has CDR1 SGHRS and CDR2 YFSETQ. With 3 bases removed from V and 6 bases from J, the gap between germline ends came to 22 bases.

This chain uses TRBV14 with TRBJ2-3, with D possibly matching TRBD2 (7 bases). CDR1 is SGHDN and CDR2 is FVKESK in the germline V gene. Between the trimmed V and J ends, which lost 4 bases and 5 bases, there was a span of 22 bases. The CDR3 has 17 amino acids. Written as DNA, the CDR3 is TGTGCCAGCAGCCCCAGAATCGTGGGGGGGGCTCGAGATACGCAGTATTTT. It specifies CASSPRIVGGARDTQYF.

The chain combines TRBV19 with TRBJ2-2, with 10 bases aligning to TRBD1. The CDR3 consists of 15 residues. CDR1 and CDR2 from the germline V gene are LNHDA and SQIVND (reference sequence). V shed 6 bases and J 0 bases; nucleotides not matched to a gene: 1. CDR3 in DNA: TGTGCCAGTAGGGGACAGGGGTCGAACACCGGGGAGCTGTTTTTT. It codes for CASRGQGSNTGELFF. The full variable domain, in which reference TRBV19 and TRBJ2-2 provide the parts outside the CDR3, is DGGITQSPKYLFRKEGQNVTLSCEQNLNHDAMYWYRQDPGQGLRLIYYSQIVNDFQKGDIAEGYSVSREKKESFPLTVTSAQKNPTAFYLCASRGQGSNTGELFFGEGSRLTVL.

The DNA for the CDR3 is TGCGCCAGTACCGGAGCGGGGAGAACCTACAATGAGCAGTTCTTC. Amino acid sequence: CASTGAGRTYNEQFF. The chain recombines TRBV5-1 with TRBJ2-1; 7 nucleotides match TRBD2. J was trimmed by 2 bases and V by 8 bases; bases with no gene match: 10. The germline V gene encodes CDR1 SGHRS and CDR2 YFSETQ. CDR3 length: 15 amino acids. The full variable domain, rest sourced from reference TRBV5-1 and TRBJ2-1, is KAGVTQTPRYLIKTRGQQVTLSCSPISGHRSVSWYQQTPGQGLQFLFEYFSETQRNKGNFPGRFSGRQFSNSRSEMNVSTLELGDSALYLCASTGAGRTYNEQFFGPGTRLTVL.

CDR3 coding DNA: TGTGCCAGCACCAGGGACAGGGGCCGTACTGAAGCTTTCTTT. Translated: CASTRDRGRTEAFF. The V call is TRBV6-5, the J call TRBJ1-1; 10 bases fit TRBD1. V trimming: 7 bases; J trimming: 5 bases; junction bases outside the gene matches: 7. This CDR3 has 14 residues. Germline CDR1 MNHEY, CDR2 SVGAGI.

The chain carries TRBV7-9 and TRBJ2-1; 11 nucleotides align to TRBD1. The CDR3 runs 15 residues. In germline, CDR1 is SEHNR, CDR2 FQNEAQ (reference sequence). V lost 2 bases and J lost 10; bases outside the gene matches: 7. DNA of the CDR3: TGTGCCAGCAGCTTATTCGGGACAGGGGGAGGGGAGCAGTTCTTC. This translates into CASSLFGTGGGEQFF.

CDR3 residues: CASSPGGGDEQYF. CDR3 nucleotides: TGTGCCAGCTCGCCGGGAGGGGGGGACGAGCAGTACTTC. The V and J genes are TRBV18 and TRBJ2-7; 8 bases map to TRBD2. Germline V lookup: CDR1 KGHSH, CDR2 LQKENI. This CDR3 is 13 amino acids long. V lost 6 bases and J lost 5; bases outside the gene matches: 6. Together with reference TRBV18 and TRBJ2-7, the CDR3 gives the full variable domain: NAGVMQNPRHLVRRRGQEARLRCSPMKGHSHVYWYRQLPEEGLKFMVYLQKENIIDESGMPKERFSAEFPKEGPSILRIQQVVRGDSAAYFCASSPGGGDEQYFGPGTRLTVT.

The sample holds a few counts of this clone. This sequence joins TRBV7-3 and TRBJ2-1; D is perhaps TRBD1 (7 bases). Between the trimmed V and J ends, which lost 3 bases and 7 bases, there was a span of 16 bases. CDR1 and CDR2 from the germline V gene are SGHTA and FQGTGA. The CDR3 length is 15 residues. The CDR3 DNA reads TGTGCCAGCAGCTTTGGACAGGAGGGTTGGAATGAGCAGTTCTTC. Translating gives CASSFGQEGWNEQFF.

The chain recombines TRBV5-4 with TRBJ1-5, with D maybe TRBD1 (6 bases). Trimming stripped 4 bases from V and 5 bases from J, with 10 bases between. CDR1 SGHNT and CDR2 YYREEE come from the germline V gene (reference sequence). The CDR3 contains 13 residues. CDR3 nucleotides: TGTGCCAGCAGCGAGGACAGTTATCAGCCCCAGCATTTT. Its protein is CASSEDSYQPQHF.

This clone appeared a few times. CDR3 DNA sequence: TGTGCCAGCAGTTACTCCCCAGGGACATTATATGGCTACACCTTC. This codes for CASSYSPGTLYGYTF. J is TRBJ1-2 and V is TRBV6-5, with a possible D match to TRBD1 (6 bases). The CDR3 is 15 amino acids. Germline CDR1 is MNHEY and CDR2 is SVGAGI. V lost 0 bases and J lost 5, with 13 bases in between.

This clone has a handful of counts. The rearrangement links TRBV2 to TRBJ2-7; a weak D match, TRBD2 (5 bases). Looked up from germline, CDR1 is SNHLY and CDR2 is FYNNEI. Trimming took off 2 bases at V and 3 bases at J, with 14 bases between the two ends. This CDR3 spans 15 amino acids. Here the CDR3 reads CASSEQLPGYYEQYF. The CDR3 DNA is TGTGCCAGCAGTGAACAGCTCCCGGGATACTACGAGCAGTACTTC.

The chain couples TRBV21-1 to TRBJ2-7; the D call TRBD1 from the table was never checked on the DNA. TRBV21-1 is flagged as a pseudogene. The CDR3 is 14 residues long. The CDR3 reads CASSSYRGQYEQYF. CDR3 in DNA: TGTGCCAGCAGCTCTTACAGGGGGCAGTACGAGCAGTACTTC.

This rearrangement joins TRBV19 to TRBJ2-1; 7 bases agree with TRBD2. Germline CDR1 and CDR2: LNHDA and SQIVND (reference sequence). J gave up 3 bases and V 1 base, and 3 bases lay outside the gene matches. The length of the CDR3 is 15 residues. The CDR3 loop reads CASSIAPSGYNEQFF. The CDR3 DNA is TGTGCCAGTAGTATAGCACCTAGCGGCTACAATGAGCAGTTCTTC.

This chain uses TRBV29-1 with TRBJ1-4; 7 bases align to TRBD1. V was clipped by 4 bases and J by 8 bases; unmatched bases: 7. The CDR3 runs to 13 residues. The germline V gene encodes CDR1 SQVTM and CDR2 ANQGSEA. CDR3 sequence (DNA): TGCAGCGTTGGTCAGGGGGTTGGGGAAAAACTGTTTTTT. This encodes CSVGQGVGEKLFF.

The chain is built from TRBV9 and TRBJ2-5; no reliable D call. The CDR3 loop spans 15 amino acids. V lost 4 bases to trimming and J lost 5 bases, with 18 bases between them. From germline, CDR1 is SGDLS and CDR2 YYNGEE. CDR3 DNA sequence: TGTGCCAGCAGCCCTACCCCCGCCCGTCCGGAGACCCAGTACTTC. Amino acid sequence: CASSPTPARPETQYF. The full variable domain, completed using reference TRBV9 and TRBJ2-5, is DSGVTQTPKHLITATGQRVTLRCSPRSGDLSVYWYQQSLDQGLQFLIQYYNGEERAKGNILERFSAQQFPDLHSELNLSSLELGDSALYFCASSPTPARPETQYFGPGTRLLVL.

The V gene is TRBV5-1, the J gene TRBJ1-3; D not resolved. Trimming shortened V by 3 bases and J by 0 bases, and 13 bases separated the two germline ends. The CDR3 spans 16 residues. The germline V gene has CDR1 SGHRS and CDR2 YFSETQ. The CDR3 loop reads CASSSSSDFSGNTIYF. CDR3 bases: TGCGCCAGCAGCTCCAGTTCAGATTTCTCTGGAAACACCATATATTTT.

The chain has TRBV4-2 and TRBJ1-4, with 7 bases that match TRBD1. Germline CDR1 is LGHNA and CDR2 is YNFKEQ. This CDR3 has 15 residues. V shed 4 bases and J 7 bases; nucleotides not matched to a gene: 9. The CDR3 sequence: CASSPQGVGGEKLFF. CDR3 bases: TGTGCCAGCAGCCCCCAGGGGGTCGGGGGTGAAAAACTGTTTTTT.

The chain links TRBV11-2 to TRBJ1-1; TRBD1 aligns across 7 bases. The CDR3 runs 15 residues. J was trimmed by 0 bases and V by 3 bases; bases with no gene match: 4. CDR1 SGHAT and CDR2 FQNNGV come from the germline V gene. CDR3 bases: TGTGCCAGCAGCTTTCGGGACAGCATGAACACTGAAGCTTTCTTT. Translation gives CASSFRDSMNTEAFF.

This clone was picked up one time. This chain joins TRBV5-8 and TRBJ2-1; 7 bases align to TRBD2. CDR1 is SGHTS and CDR2 is YDEGEE in the germline V gene. The V gene end was trimmed by 2 bases and the J gene end by 8 bases; junction bases not matched to a gene: 10. The CDR3 spans 15 residues. The CDR3: CASSLSAGVIHEQFF. CDR3 sequence (DNA): TGTGCCAGCAGCTTATCTGCGGGAGTTATCCATGAGCAGTTCTTC.

The rearrangement joins TRBV5-1 to TRBJ2-5; maybe TRBD2 (6 bases). The CDR3 runs 13 residues. The ends were cut back, 3 bases at V and 2 bases at J, with 8 bases in the middle. Germline V gene data show CDR1 as SGHRS and CDR2 as YFSETQ. Here the CDR3 reads CASSSGTQETQYF. CDR3 coding DNA: TGCGCCAGCAGCTCCGGGACTCAAGAGACCCAGTACTTC. The whole variable domain, remainder taken from reference TRBV5-1 and TRBJ2-5, is KAGVTQTPRYLIKTRGQQVTLSCSPISGHRSVSWYQQTPGQGLQFLFEYFSETQRNKGNFPGRFSGRQFSNSRSEMNVSTLELGDSALYLCASSSGTQETQYFGPGTRLLVL.